This TCR beta chain was recorded in a study of blood T cell repertoires in COVID-19. Trimming took 0 bases from V and 6 from J, leaving 8 bases between them. This CDR3 region has 13 residues. The germline CDR1 and CDR2 sequences are WNHNN and SYGVQD (reference sequence). TCRdb keeps only in-frame clones here, not all; method: immunoSEQ multiplex PCR. The table lists fewer than 200,000 clones, around four fifths of them singletons. This TCR was sampled from a woman in her forties or fifties in a cohort exposed to, infected with or recovered from COVID-19 (not recorded which). The chain has TRBV10-1 and TRBJ1-1, with D maybe TRBD1 (5 bases). Sequenced sample: PBMCs or T cells enriched from blood (not recorded which). The CDR3 DNA follows: TGCGCCAGCAGTGAGTCTTCCAGGGCTGAAGCTTTCTTT. Its translation is CASSESSRAEAFF.